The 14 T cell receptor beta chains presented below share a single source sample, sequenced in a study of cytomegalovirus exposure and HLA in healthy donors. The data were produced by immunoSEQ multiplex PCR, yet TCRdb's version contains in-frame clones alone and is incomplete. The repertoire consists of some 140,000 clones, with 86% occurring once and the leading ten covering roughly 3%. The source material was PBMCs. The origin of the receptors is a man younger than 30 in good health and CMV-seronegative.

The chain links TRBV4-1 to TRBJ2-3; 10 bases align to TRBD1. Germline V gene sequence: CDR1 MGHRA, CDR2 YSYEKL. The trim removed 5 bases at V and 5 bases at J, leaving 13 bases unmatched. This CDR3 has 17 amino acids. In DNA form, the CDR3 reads TGCGCCAGCAGCTTCCTCGGGACAGGGGATTATGGAGATACGCAGTATTTT. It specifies CASSFLGTGDYGDTQYF.

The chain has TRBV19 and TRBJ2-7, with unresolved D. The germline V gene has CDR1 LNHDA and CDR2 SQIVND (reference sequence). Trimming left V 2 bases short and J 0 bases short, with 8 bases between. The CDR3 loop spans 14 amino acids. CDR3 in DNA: TGTGCCAGTAGTATATCGGTAAACTCCTACGAGCAGTACTTC. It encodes CASSISVNSYEQYF.

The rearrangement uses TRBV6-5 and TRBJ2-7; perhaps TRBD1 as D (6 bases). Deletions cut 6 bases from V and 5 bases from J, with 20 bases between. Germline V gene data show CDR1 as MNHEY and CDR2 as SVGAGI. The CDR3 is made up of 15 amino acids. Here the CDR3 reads CASRPPGHRLHEQYF. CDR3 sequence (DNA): TGTGCCAGCAGGCCCCCGGGACATAGACTACACGAGCAGTACTTC.

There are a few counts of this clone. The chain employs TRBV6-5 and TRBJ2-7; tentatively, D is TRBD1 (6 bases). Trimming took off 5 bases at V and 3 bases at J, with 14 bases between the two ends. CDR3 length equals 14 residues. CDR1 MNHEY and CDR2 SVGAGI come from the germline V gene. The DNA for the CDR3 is TGTGCCAGCAGTCCTCAAACAGGGAGCTACGAGCAGTACTTC. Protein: CASSPQTGSYEQYF.

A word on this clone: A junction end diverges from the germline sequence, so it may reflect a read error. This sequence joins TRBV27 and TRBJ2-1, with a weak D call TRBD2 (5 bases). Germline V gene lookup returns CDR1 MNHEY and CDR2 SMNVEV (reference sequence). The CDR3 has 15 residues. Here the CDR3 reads CASSTGVVSDNEQFF. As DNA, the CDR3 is TGTGCCAGCAGTACCGGGGTCGTCTCCGACAATGAGCAGTTCTTC.

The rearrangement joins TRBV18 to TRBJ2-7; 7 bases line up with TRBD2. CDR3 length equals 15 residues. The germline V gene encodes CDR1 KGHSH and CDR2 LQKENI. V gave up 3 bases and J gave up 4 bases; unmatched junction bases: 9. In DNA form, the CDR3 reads TGTGCCAGCTCACCCAGGCCGCGGGGGTCATACGAGCAGTACTTC. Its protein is CASSPRPRGSYEQYF.

This CDR3 reads CASSIWGATNEKLFF. Here the CDR3 DNA reads TGTGCCAGCAGTATCTGGGGAGCAACTAATGAAAAACTGTTTTTT. The chain joins TRBV28 to TRBJ1-4; D not certain. This CDR3 is built from 15 residues. Trimming left V 5 bases short and J 0 bases short, with 10 bases between. Per the germline V gene, CDR1 is MDHEN and CDR2 is SYDVKM.

The CDR3 coding sequence is TGTGCCAGCAGTTTCGCCCCACCGGGAGCCTACGAGCAGTACTTC. Its translation: CASSFAPPGAYEQYF. The chain employs TRBV28 and TRBJ2-7; D perhaps matches TRBD2 (6 bases). The V gene lost 3 bases and the J gene lost 2 bases, with 14 bases spanning the gap. CDR3 size: 15 residues. The V gene's germline CDR1 is MDHEN and CDR2 SYDVKM.

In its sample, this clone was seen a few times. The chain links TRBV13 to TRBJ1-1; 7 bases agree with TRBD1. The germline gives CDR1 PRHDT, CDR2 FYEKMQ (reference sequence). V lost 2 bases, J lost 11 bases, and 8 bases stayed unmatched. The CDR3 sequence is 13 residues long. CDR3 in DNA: TGTGCCAGCAGCTTACAGGAGGGGGCGTCGGCTTTCTTT. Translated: CASSLQEGASAFF.

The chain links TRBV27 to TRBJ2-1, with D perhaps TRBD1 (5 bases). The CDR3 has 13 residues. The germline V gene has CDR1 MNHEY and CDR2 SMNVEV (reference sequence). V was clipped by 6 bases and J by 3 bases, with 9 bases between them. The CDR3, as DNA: TGTGCCAGCAGGCTAGACAGCTACAATGAGCAGTTCTTC. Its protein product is CASRLDSYNEQFF.

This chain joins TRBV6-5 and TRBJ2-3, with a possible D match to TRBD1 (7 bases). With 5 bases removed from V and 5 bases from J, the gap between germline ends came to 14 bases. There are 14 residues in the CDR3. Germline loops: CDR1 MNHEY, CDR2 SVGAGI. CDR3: CASSVRGAGDTQYF. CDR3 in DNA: TGTGCCAGCAGTGTCAGGGGGGCCGGAGATACGCAGTATTTT.

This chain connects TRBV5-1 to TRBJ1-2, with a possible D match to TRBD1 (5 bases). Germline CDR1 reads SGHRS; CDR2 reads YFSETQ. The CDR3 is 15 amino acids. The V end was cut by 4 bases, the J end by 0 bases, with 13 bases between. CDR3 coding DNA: TGCGCCAGCAGCGGGTGGGCAGGGACTAACTATGGCTACACCTTC. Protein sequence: CASSGWAGTNYGYTF.

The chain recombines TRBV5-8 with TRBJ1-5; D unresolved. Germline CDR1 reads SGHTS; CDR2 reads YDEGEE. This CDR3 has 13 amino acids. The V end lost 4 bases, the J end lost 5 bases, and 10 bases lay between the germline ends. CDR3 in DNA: TGTGCCAGCAGCATCCTGGGCCATCAGCCCCAGCATTTT. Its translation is CASSILGHQPQHF.

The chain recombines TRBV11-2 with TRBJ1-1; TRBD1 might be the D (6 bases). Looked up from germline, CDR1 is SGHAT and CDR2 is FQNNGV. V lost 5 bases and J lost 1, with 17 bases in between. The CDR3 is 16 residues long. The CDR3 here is CASSPRAGGWNTEAFF. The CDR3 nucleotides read TGTGCCAGCAGCCCCCGGGCGGGGGGCTGGAACACTGAAGCTTTCTTT.